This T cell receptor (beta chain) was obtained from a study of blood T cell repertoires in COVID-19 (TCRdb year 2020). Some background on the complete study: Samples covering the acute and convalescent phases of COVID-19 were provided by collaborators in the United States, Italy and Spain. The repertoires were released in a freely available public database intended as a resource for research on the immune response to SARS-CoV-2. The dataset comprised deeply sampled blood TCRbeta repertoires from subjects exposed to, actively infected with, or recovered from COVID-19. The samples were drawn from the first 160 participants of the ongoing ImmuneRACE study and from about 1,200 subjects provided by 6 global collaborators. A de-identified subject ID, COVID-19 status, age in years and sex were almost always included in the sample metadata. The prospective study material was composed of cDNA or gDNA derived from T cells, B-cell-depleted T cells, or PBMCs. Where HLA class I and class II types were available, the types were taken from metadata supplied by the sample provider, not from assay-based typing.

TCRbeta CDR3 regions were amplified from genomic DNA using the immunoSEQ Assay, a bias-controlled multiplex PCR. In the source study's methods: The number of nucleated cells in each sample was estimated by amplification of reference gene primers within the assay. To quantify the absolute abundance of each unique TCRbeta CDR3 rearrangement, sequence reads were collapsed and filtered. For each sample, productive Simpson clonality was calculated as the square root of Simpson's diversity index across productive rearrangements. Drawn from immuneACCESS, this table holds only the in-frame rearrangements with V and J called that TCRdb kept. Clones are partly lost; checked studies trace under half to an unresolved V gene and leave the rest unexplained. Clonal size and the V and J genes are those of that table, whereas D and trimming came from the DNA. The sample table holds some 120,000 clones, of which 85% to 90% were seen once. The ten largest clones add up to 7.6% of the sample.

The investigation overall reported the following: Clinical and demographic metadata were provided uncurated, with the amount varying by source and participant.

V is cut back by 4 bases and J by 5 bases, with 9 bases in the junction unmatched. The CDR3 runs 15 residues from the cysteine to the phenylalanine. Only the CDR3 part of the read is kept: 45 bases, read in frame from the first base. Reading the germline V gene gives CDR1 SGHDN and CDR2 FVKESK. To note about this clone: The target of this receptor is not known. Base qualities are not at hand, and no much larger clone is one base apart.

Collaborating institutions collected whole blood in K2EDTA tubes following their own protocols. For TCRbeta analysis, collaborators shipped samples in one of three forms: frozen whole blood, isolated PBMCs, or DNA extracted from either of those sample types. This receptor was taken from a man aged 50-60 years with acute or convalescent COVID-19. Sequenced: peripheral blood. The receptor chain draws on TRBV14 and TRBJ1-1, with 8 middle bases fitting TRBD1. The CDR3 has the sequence CASSPGTGWGTEAFF. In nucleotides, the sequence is TGTGCCAGCAGCCCCGGGACAGGTTGGGGGACTGAAGCTTTCTTT.